This TCR beta chain comes out of a study of OX40 agonist ivuxolimab in advanced cancers. Study background: Patients got intravenous ivuxolimab at 0.01 to 10 mg/kg every 2 weeks.

Here immunoSEQ multiplex PCR was the method, and the copy in TCRdb shows in-frame clones only, minus some. The table includes 60,000 to 75,000 clones, roughly 83% detected once. V dropped 5 bases and J dropped 3 bases, with 23 bases sitting between them. This CDR3 is 17 amino acids long. Per germline, CDR1 GTSNPN and CDR2 SVGIG (reference sequence). Samples of blood were obtained at baseline, on cycle 4 day 1, and on cycle 7 day 1. Concerning this clone itself: Its antigen is as yet unknown.

Points from the study as a whole: Mean expanded clone counts were higher in CD8+ than CD4+ T cells. No antigen was identified for the clonally expanded peripheral T cells.

The rearrangement uses TRBV30 and TRBJ2-1, with D perhaps TRBD1 or TRBD2 (5 bases each). Source: CD4+ or CD8+ T cells sorted from blood, taken in a trial of the OX40 agonist ivuxolimab. This sequence originates from an adult with an advanced solid tumor such as melanoma, head and neck, liver or kidney cancer. The CDR3 protein is CAWRGHEGRPFYNEQFF. The DNA of the CDR3 is TGTGCCTGGCGCGGTCACGAGGGACGGCCGTTCTACAATGAGCAGTTCTTC.